The source of this TCR beta chain is a study of blood T cell repertoires in COVID-19. On the study more broadly: Collection of acute and convalescent COVID-19 samples took place in the United States, Italy and Spain.

Germline V gene sequence: CDR1 SGHNT, CDR2 YYREEE (reference sequence). Trimming at V came to 3 bases and at J to 1 base, leaving 2 bases not matched to a gene. This CDR3 is 15 amino acids long. Methods used by the authors: Quantification of nucleated cells was approximated via reference gene primer amplification. Profiled with immunoSEQ multiplex PCR; TCRdb holds only in-frame clones, not every one. The V and J calls and clone size were taken over from that table, and D and trimming were inferred from the DNA. The sample includes 95,000 to 150,000 clones, approximately 81% seen only once; the top ten take 3% to 4%.

The sequence was obtained from a man aged 55 to 69 with acute or convalescent COVID-19. The sequencing sample was made of peripheral blood. V and J are TRBV5-4 and TRBJ1-2; TRBD1 aligns across 11 bases. The CDR3 sequence is CASSSGTGGNYGYTF. For the CDR3, the DNA is TGTGCCAGCAGCTCAGGGACAGGGGGTAACTATGGCTACACCTTC.